This T cell receptor beta chain was identified in a study of Ad26.COV2.S vaccination and SARS-CoV-2 variants. The protocol was immunoSEQ multiplex PCR, while the TCRdb copy is restricted to in-frame clones and leaves out a portion. The sample lists roughly 500,000 clones; around nine tenths were seen once. Germline assignment: CDR1 DFQATT and CDR2 SNEGSKA (reference sequence). The CDR3 has 11 residues. As for treatment: 15 to 20 received Ad26.COV2.S at low or high dose, single or two shots; roughly five received placebo; per-sample allocation not given. Material that was analyzed had been drawn on day 63 after the first vaccine or placebo injection.

The rearrangement links TRBV20-1 to TRBJ2-1; D perhaps matches TRBD2 (5 bases). The sequence derives from a person aged 18 to 59 who received the Ad26.COV2.S COVID-19 vaccine or a placebo. This sample comprised peripheral blood, obtained in a trial of Ad26.COV2.S vaccine versus placebo. The CDR3 here is CSGSSYNEQFF. The DNA for the CDR3 is TGCTCGGGAAGCTCCTACAATGAGCAGTTCTTC.